Each of the 19 T cell receptor beta chains below was sequenced from the same sample in a study of shared clonotypes between healthy human individuals. The data were produced by immunoSEQ multiplex PCR, yet TCRdb's version contains in-frame clones alone and is incomplete. The sample records 2 million to 2.5 million clones, about 90% being singletons. Sequencing used naive CD4+ T cells from PBMCs. The subset is: CD45RA+ positively selected. The receptor source for this set is a young man in good health. Some clones in this sample may be carry-over from other donors' samples.

This chain joins TRBV9 and TRBJ1-3; D unclear. Trimming stripped 4 bases from V and 2 bases from J, with 7 bases between. Looked up from germline, CDR1 is SGDLS and CDR2 is YYNGEE. This CDR3 is 13 amino acids long. CDR3 sequence reads: CASSLRAGNTIYF. Written as DNA, the CDR3 is TGTGCCAGCAGCCTCAGAGCTGGAAACACCATATATTTT.

This chain uses TRBV6-1 with TRBJ1-5, with unresolved D. Germline V gene sequence: CDR1 MNHNS, CDR2 SASEGT. V was cut by 3 bases and J by 4 bases, with 19 bases left in between. The CDR3 is 17 residues long. The CDR3 protein is CASSELRVVVLNQPQHF. The CDR3 DNA follows: TGTGCCAGCAGTGAGCTTCGGGTGGTCGTTCTGAATCAGCCCCAGCATTTT.

In its sample, this clone was seen once. The J gene is TRBJ1-6, the V gene TRBV18; the match to TRBD1 covers 7 bases. After removal of 6 bases from V and 6 bases from J, the junction contained 2 bases not matched to a gene. This CDR3 has 13 amino acids. Germline CDR1 is KGHSH and CDR2 is LQKENI. The DNA for the CDR3 is TGTGCCAGCTCGGGGACAGTTAATTCACCCCTCCACTTT. This codes for CASSGTVNSPLHF.

This chain joins TRBV7-9 and TRBJ2-1; D perhaps matches TRBD2 (6 bases). The CDR3 contains 14 residues. Deletions cut 5 bases from V and 6 bases from J, with 14 bases between. In germline, CDR1 is SEHNR, CDR2 FQNEAQ (reference sequence). In DNA, the CDR3 is TGTGCCAGCAGCCCATCGGGAGAGGGCAATGAGCAGTTCTTC. Protein product: CASSPSGEGNEQFF.

The V gene is TRBV27, the J gene TRBJ2-5, with TRBD1 identical over 9 bases. The CDR3 is 14 amino acids. CDR1 is MNHEY, CDR2 SMNVEV, per germline (reference sequence). V shed 1 base, J shed 3 bases, and the junction held 0 bases outside the gene matches. This chain's CDR3 is CASSLWTGEETQYF. As DNA, the CDR3 is TGTGCCAGCAGTTTATGGACAGGGGAAGAGACCCAGTACTTC.

This clone was recorded once. This chain uses TRBV28 with TRBJ1-5, with TRBD1 identical over 10 bases. CDR1 is MDHEN and CDR2 is SYDVKM in the germline V gene. This CDR3 has 18 residues. With V trimmed by 4 bases and J by 4 bases, 13 bases remained unmatched. CDR3 nucleotide sequence: TGTGCCAGCAGTTACCTCGGGACAGGGGAGAATCGGAATCAGCCCCAGCATTTT. The encoded protein is CASSYLGTGENRNQPQHF.

The rearrangement joins TRBV7-6 to TRBJ2-7; a possible D gene is TRBD2 (5 bases). The CDR3 contains 16 residues. Trimming took 5 bases from V and 7 from J, leaving 24 bases between them. Germline lookup yields CDR1 SGHVS and CDR2 FNYEAQ. The chain's CDR3 is CASSPSTTRMQVEQYF. The CDR3, as DNA: TGTGCCAGCAGCCCTAGCACGACGCGGATGCAGGTAGAGCAGTACTTC.

The gene calls are TRBV5-3 and TRBJ1-2; D uncertain. TRBV5-3 is treated as an ORF (open reading frame) with a function not yet certain. V lost 0 bases and J lost 5, with 14 bases in between. This CDR3 spans 15 amino acids. CDR3 region: CARSLVRRRKYGYTF. The CDR3 DNA reads TGTGCCAGAAGCTTGGTACGACGACGTAAGTATGGCTACACCTTC.

The V call is TRBV5-4, the J call TRBJ2-7, with 11 bases that match TRBD2. The V and J ends lost 0 bases and 0 bases, in that order; junction bases with no gene match: 5. Germline lookup yields CDR1 SGHNT and CDR2 YYREEE (reference sequence). The CDR3 runs to 17 residues. The CDR3 sequence: CASSLGGLAGLSYEQYF. The DNA for the CDR3 is TGTGCCAGCAGCTTGGGAGGACTAGCGGGCCTCTCCTACGAGCAGTACTTC.

The chain uses TRBV19 and TRBJ2-7; no clear D gene. V lost 5 bases to trimming and J lost 5 bases, with 22 bases between them. Germline V gene sequence: CDR1 LNHDA, CDR2 SQIVND (reference sequence). There are 16 residues in the CDR3. CDR3 residues: CASSAKRALPFHEQYF. For the CDR3, the DNA is TGTGCCAGTAGTGCCAAGCGAGCGCTCCCCTTTCACGAGCAGTACTTC.

This clone was seen once. J is TRBJ2-7 and V is TRBV11-2, with a possible D match to TRBD1 (6 bases). This CDR3 contains 16 residues. Looked up from germline, CDR1 is SGHAT and CDR2 is FQNNGV. Trimming took 5 bases from V and 4 from J, leaving 21 bases between them. The CDR3 coding sequence is TGTGCCAGCAGCCATGGGTTTGGGACAAGGGGGTACGAGCAGTACTTC. It translates to CASSHGFGTRGYEQYF.

The chain employs TRBV7-9 and TRBJ2-1; no definite D call. This CDR3 has 16 residues. Germline V gives CDR1 SEHNR, CDR2 FQNEAQ (reference sequence). With 5 bases removed from V and 0 bases from J, the gap between germline ends came to 14 bases. CDR3 coding DNA: TGTGCCAGCAGCGCAGATCTTCTGAACTCCTACAATGAGCAGTTCTTC. Its protein product is CASSADLLNSYNEQFF.

The chain joins TRBV7-2 to TRBJ2-3, with D tentatively TRBD2 (5 bases). Germline V gives CDR1 SGHTA, CDR2 FQGNSA. The CDR3 sequence is 14 residues long. V lost 1 base and J lost 4, with 9 bases in between. The CDR3 loop reads CASSLEWTADTQYF. The CDR3 DNA sequence: TGTGCCAGCAGCTTAGAGTGGACTGCAGATACGCAGTATTTT.

The J gene is TRBJ2-1, the V gene TRBV5-1; D possibly corresponds to TRBD2 (6 bases). The CDR3 has 15 amino acids. The V end lost 0 bases, the J end lost 6 bases, and 13 bases lay between the germline ends. Germline V lookup: CDR1 SGHRS, CDR2 YFSETQ. Written as DNA, the CDR3 is TGCGCCAGCAGCTTGGCCCGACTAGAAACCAATGAGCAGTTCTTC. Protein: CASSLARLETNEQFF.

The chain recombines TRBV6-5 with TRBJ1-1, with D tentatively TRBD1 (6 bases). Germline-derived CDR1 and CDR2 are MNHEY and SVGAGI. Trimming shortened V by 7 bases and J by 9 bases, and 15 bases separated the two germline ends. The length of the CDR3 is 12 residues. CDR3 coding DNA: TGTGCCAGCAAGGACAGCACAGAACAAGCTTTCTTT. This codes for CASKDSTEQAFF.

The V call is TRBV29-1, the J call TRBJ2-2; D is perhaps TRBD1 (5 bases). The CDR3 runs 15 residues. Germline CDR1 reads SQVTM; CDR2 reads ANQGSEA. V shed 4 bases and J shed 1 base, with 13 bases lying between them. CDR3 residues: CSVVAGPWNTGELFF. CDR3 in DNA: TGCAGCGTTGTGGCAGGGCCATGGAACACCGGGGAGCTGTTTTTT.

The genes are TRBV5-1 and TRBJ2-2, with D tentatively TRBD1 (6 bases). The CDR3 covers 15 residues. V was trimmed by 4 bases and J by 6 bases, leaving 16 bases between them. Germline V gene data show CDR1 as SGHRS and CDR2 as YFSETQ. In nucleotides, the CDR3 is TGCGCCAGCAGCAACCCTCAGGGGTATGCCGGGGAGCTGTTTTTT. It codes for CASSNPQGYAGELFF.

The chain recombines TRBV30 with TRBJ2-7; D ambiguous. CDR1 is GTSNPN, CDR2 SVGIG, per germline (reference sequence). CDR3 length equals 13 residues. Between the trimmed V and J ends, which lost 2 bases and 2 bases, there was a span of 10 bases. CDR3: CAWSFLPPYEQYF. CDR3 DNA sequence: TGTGCCTGGAGTTTCCTCCCCCCCTACGAGCAGTACTTC.

The chain is built from TRBV7-2 and TRBJ2-5; 10 bases are a match to TRBD1. This CDR3 has 16 residues. Germline V gene lookup returns CDR1 SGHTA and CDR2 FQGNSA. V trimming: 5 bases; J trimming: 5 bases; junction bases outside the gene matches: 11. For the CDR3, the DNA is TGTGCCAGCAGCCCAGCAAGGACAGGGGGTACGGAGACCCAGTACTTC. It encodes CASSPARTGGTETQYF.